The sequence of this T cell receptor (beta chain) was determined in a study of blood T cell repertoires in COVID-19. Whole-study context: Sites across the United States, Italy and Spain contributed samples from acute and convalescent COVID-19. From T cells, B-cell-depleted T cells, or PBMCs came the material, which was cDNA or gDNA.

Original processing methods: The assay estimated nucleated cells by amplifying reference gene primers. Generated by immunoSEQ multiplex PCR, the TCRdb table keeps only in-frame clones and is missing some. V and J calls and clone size are given by that table; D and trimming were obtained from the DNA. Altogether 200,000 or so clones are present, around three quarters being singletons, with the ten largest covering 4.5% to 7%. Germline CDR1 is SGHRS and CDR2 is YFSETQ. Trimming cost V 4 bases and J 5 bases, with 18 bases left between them. The CDR3 runs 15 residues. This chain connects TRBV5-1 to TRBJ1-1, with D possibly TRBD1 on 5 matching bases. The sample consisted of peripheral blood. The sequence came from a woman in her 70s with acute or convalescent COVID-19. In DNA, the CDR3 is TGCGCCAGCAGCCGGGGACCGGGAGGAAGTACTGAAGCTTTCTTT. It codes for CASSRGPGGSTEAFF. Based on the CDR3 plus reference TRBV5-1 and TRBJ1-1, the full variable domain is KAGVTQTPRYLIKTRGQQVTLSCSPISGHRSVSWYQQTPGQGLQFLFEYFSETQRNKGNFPGRFSGRQFSNSRSEMNVSTLELGDSALYLCASSRGPGGSTEAFFGQGTRLTVV.